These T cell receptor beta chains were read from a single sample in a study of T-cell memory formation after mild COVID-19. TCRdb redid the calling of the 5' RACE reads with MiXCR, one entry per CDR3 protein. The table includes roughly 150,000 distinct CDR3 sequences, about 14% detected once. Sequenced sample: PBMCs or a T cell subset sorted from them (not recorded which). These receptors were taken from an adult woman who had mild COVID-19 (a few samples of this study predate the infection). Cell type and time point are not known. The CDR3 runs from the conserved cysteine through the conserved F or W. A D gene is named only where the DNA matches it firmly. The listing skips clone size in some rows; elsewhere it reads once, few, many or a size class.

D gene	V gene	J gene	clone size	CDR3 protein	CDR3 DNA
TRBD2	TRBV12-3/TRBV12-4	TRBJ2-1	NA	CASSVREAYNEQFF	TGTGCCAGCAGTGTCCGGGAGGCATACAATGAGCAGTTCTTC
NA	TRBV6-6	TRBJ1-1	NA	CASIPVGRGGPNTEAFF	TGTGCCAGCATCCCTGTGGGGCGTGGGGGGCCGAACACTGAAGCTTTCTTT
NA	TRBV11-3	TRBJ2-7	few	CASSLAGLTSYEQYF	TGTGCCAGCAGCTTAGCGGGACTTACCTCCTACGAGCAGTACTTC
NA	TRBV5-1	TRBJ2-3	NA	CASSQFPGAVTDTQYF	TGCGCCAGCAGCCAGTTTCCGGGGGCGGTGACAGATACGCAGTATTTT
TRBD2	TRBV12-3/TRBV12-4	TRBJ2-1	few	CASRGTSGAREQFF	TGTGCCAGCCGGGGGACTAGCGGTGCTAGAGAGCAGTTCTTC
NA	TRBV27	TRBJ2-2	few	CASSLDRFGELFF	TGTGCCAGCAGTTTAGACAGGTTCGGGGAGCTGTTTTTT
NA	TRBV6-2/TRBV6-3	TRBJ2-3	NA	CASSYPRDVTDTQYF	TGTGCCAGCAGTTACCCCCGGGACGTAACAGATACGCAGTATTTT
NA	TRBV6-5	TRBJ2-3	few	CASSYGPDTQYF	TGTGCCAGCAGTTACGGTCCAGATACGCAGTATTTT
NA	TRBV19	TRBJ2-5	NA	CASSASGYQETQYF	TGTGCCAGTAGTGCCTCGGGGTACCAAGAGACCCAGTACTTC
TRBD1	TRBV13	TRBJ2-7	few	CASTEGAGGYEQYF	TGTGCCAGCACCGAGGGGGCAGGGGGCTACGAGCAGTACTTC
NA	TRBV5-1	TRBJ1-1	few	CASSLLPRATEAFF	TGCGCCAGCAGCTTGCTCCCTCGGGCCACTGAAGCTTTCTTT
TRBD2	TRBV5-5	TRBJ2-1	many	CASSATSGAYNEQFF	TGTGCCAGCAGCGCAACTAGCGGGGCCTACAATGAGCAGTTCTTC
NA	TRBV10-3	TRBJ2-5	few	CAISESMGRGETQYF	TGTGCCATCAGTGAGTCGATGGGGCGCGGGGAGACCCAGTACTTC
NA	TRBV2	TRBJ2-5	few	CASSVTGRGQETQYF	TGTGCCAGCAGTGTTACAGGGAGGGGGCAAGAGACCCAGTACTTC
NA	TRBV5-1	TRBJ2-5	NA	CASILDETQYF	TGCGCCAGCATCTTGGATGAGACCCAGTACTTC
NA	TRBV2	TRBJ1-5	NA	CASSALVSNQPQHF	TGTGCCAGCAGTGCTTTAGTAAGCAATCAGCCCCAGCATTTT
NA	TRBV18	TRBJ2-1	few	CASSPRTTGRGGNEQFF	TGTGCCAGCTCACCAAGGACTACCGGGAGAGGGGGGAATGAGCAGTTCTTC
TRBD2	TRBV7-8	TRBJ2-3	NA	CASSLALASGTRGTQYF	TGTGCCAGCAGCTTAGCCCTGGCTAGCGGGACTCGGGGTACGCAGTATTTT
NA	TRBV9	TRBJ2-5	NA	CASSVLDNQETQYF	TGTGCCAGCAGCGTGTTGGACAACCAAGAGACCCAGTACTTC
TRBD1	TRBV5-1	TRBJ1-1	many	CASSTGQGATEAFF	TGCGCCAGCAGCACCGGACAGGGGGCAACTGAAGCTTTCTTT
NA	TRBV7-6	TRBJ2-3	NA	CASSLAWSKVTDTQYF	TGTGCCAGCAGCTTAGCTTGGTCTAAGGTCACAGATACGCAGTATTTT
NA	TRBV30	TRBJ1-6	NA	CAGQTVNSPLHF	TGTGCCGGACAGACGGTTAATTCACCCCTCCACTTT
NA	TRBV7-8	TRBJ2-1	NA	CASSLRTSDYNEQFF	TGTGCCAGCAGCTTACGAACGTCGGATTACAATGAGCAGTTCTTC
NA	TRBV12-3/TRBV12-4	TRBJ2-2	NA	CASSFSGAGELFF	TGTGCCAGCAGTTTTTCGGGAGCCGGGGAGCTGTTTTTT
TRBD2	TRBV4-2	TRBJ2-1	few	CASSPYSGLAGVNEQFF	TGTGCCAGCAGCCCGTACTCGGGACTAGCGGGAGTTAATGAGCAGTTCTTC
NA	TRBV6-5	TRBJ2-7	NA	CASSYSEEGGREQYF	TGTGCCAGCAGTTACTCGGAAGAGGGGGGTAGAGAGCAGTACTTC
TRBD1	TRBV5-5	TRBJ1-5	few	CASSQGGALGNNQPQHF	TGTGCCAGCAGCCAAGGGGGCGCCTTGGGGAACAATCAGCCCCAGCATTTT
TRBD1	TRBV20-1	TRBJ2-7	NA	CSARGKIGQGTYEQYF	TGCAGTGCTAGAGGAAAAATCGGACAGGGGACCTACGAGCAGTACTTC
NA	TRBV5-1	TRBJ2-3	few	CASSPTNRPNTDTQYF	TGCGCCAGCAGCCCAACGAACAGGCCAAACACAGATACGCAGTATTTT